This T cell receptor beta chain derives from a study of blood T cells in healthy people across ages. Donors were healthy Caucasian individuals from Russia aged roughly 6 to 95. V lost 5 bases and J 2 bases, leaving 15 bases between the germline ends. Germline V CDR1 and CDR2: SGHTA, FQGNSA. The CDR3 extends over 15 amino acids. Then a second PCR, running about 7 to 11 cycles, was carried out with a sample-barcoded 5' primer and a J-beta primer mix. Via MiXCR, TCRdb re-called the 5' RACE reads, giving one row per CDR3 protein. The top ten hold less than 2.5% of the sample, which has 1.5 million to 2 million distinct CDR3 sequences, 49% seen once.

Sequencing input: blood. This sequence was found in a woman aged 40 to 50 in good health. V usage is TRBV7-2 and J usage is TRBJ2-5; possibly TRBD1 for D (6 bases). Written as DNA, the CDR3 is TGTGCCAGCAGCGCCTCCTTGGGACAACAAGAGACCCAGTACTTC. Translated, it gives CASSASLGQQETQYF.